This T cell receptor (beta chain) originates from a study of PD-1 blockade in classical Hodgkin lymphoma. Brentuximab vedotin exposure varied among the patients, all of whom had relapsed after autologous stem cell transplantation. V lost 5 bases, J lost 4 bases, and 19 bases lay in between. The CDR3 loop spans 16 amino acids. CDR1 and CDR2 from the germline V gene are SGHTA and FQGNSA. Clones were sequenced by immunoSEQ multiplex PCR, and TCRdb holds only the in-frame ones, with some missing. Of about 93,000 clones in the sample, about four fifths were seen once. The sample here was peripheral blood mononuclear cells (PBMCs), taken before the second cycle of nivolumab. The TCR sequence derives from a human donor with classical Hodgkin lymphoma. The chain links TRBV7-2 to TRBJ2-3, with D possibly TRBD2 on 5 matching bases. The CDR3 nucleotides are TGTGCCAGCAGCCCTTCGTCAATGAGGACTGCAGATACGCAGTATTTT. Encoded protein: CASSPSSMRTADTQYF.